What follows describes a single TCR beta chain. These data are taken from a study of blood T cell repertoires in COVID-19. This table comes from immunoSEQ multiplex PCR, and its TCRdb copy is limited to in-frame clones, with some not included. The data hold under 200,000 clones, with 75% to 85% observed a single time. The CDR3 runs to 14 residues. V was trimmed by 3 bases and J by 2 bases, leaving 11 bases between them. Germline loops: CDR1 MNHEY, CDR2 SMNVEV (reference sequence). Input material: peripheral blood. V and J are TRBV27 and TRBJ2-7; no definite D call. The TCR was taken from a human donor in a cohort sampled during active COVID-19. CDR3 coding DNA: TGTGCCAGCAGTTTTGTCCCGGGTACCTACGAGCAGTACTTC. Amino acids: CASSFVPGTYEQYF.